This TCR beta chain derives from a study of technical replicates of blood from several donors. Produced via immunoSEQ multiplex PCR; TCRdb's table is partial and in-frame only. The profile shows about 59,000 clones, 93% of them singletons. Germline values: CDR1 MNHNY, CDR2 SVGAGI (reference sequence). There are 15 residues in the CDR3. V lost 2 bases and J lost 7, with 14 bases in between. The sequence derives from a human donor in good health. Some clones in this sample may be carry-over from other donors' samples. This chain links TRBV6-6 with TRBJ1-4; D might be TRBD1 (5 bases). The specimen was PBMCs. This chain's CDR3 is CASSYGAGRIEKLFF. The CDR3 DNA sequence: TGTGCCAGCAGTTACGGGGCAGGGAGGATTGAAAAACTGTTTTTT.